One sample yielded the 18 T cell receptor beta chains listed below, sequenced in a study of T cells in Graves' hyperthyroidism and ophthalmopathy. There were TCR beta CDR3 regions amplified from RNA transcripts. Primed by the HTBI set, a first-round RT-PCR was run on the TCR CDR3. TCRdb reprocessed the multiplex PCR reads with MiXCR, giving one entry per CDR3 protein. The sample records around 300,000 distinct CDR3 sequences, about an eighth being singletons. Sequencing was carried out using blood. These receptors originate from a woman between 35 and 50 years old with Graves' ophthalmopathy.

This clonotype has a count of ten or more. The V call is TRBV5-4, the J call TRBJ2-3; D gene unclear. This CDR3 has 16 residues. Trimming shortened V by 4 bases and J by 0 bases, and 15 bases separated the two germline ends. In germline, CDR1 is SGHNT, CDR2 YYREEE (reference sequence). The CDR3: CASSARTRKSTDTQYF. The CDR3 coding sequence is TGTGCCAGCAGCGCGAGGACCCGTAAAAGCACAGATACGCAGTATTTT.

V is TRBV7-8 and J is TRBJ1-4; D unresolved. The CDR3 extends over 17 amino acids. CDR1 is SGHVS and CDR2 is FQNEAQ in the germline V gene. V shed 1 base and J shed 0 bases, with 12 bases lying between them. The CDR3 region is CASSLGVRPTTNEKLFF. The CDR3 DNA reads as TGTGCCAGCAGCTTAGGGGTTAGGCCGACAACTAATGAAAAACTGTTTTTT.

This clonotype has just a few counts. V is TRBV19 and J is TRBJ2-7; 7 nucleotides align to TRBD1. V dropped 8 bases and J dropped 0; count of bases not matched to a gene: 7. The CDR3 has 14 residues. Per the germline V gene, CDR1 is LNHDA and CDR2 is SQIVND (reference sequence). The CDR3 reads CASSETGSSYEQYF. CDR3 coding DNA: TGTGCCAGTTCGGAGACAGGGAGCTCCTACGAGCAGTACTTC.

This clonotype was counted many times. This chain connects TRBV7-6 to TRBJ2-1; D not certain. The V gene lost 5 bases and the J gene lost 6 bases, with 8 bases spanning the gap. This CDR3 spans 12 amino acids. Germline CDR1 reads SGHVS; CDR2 reads FNYEAQ. This chain's CDR3 is CASSRVSNEQFF. The CDR3 region has the DNA TGTGCCAGCAGCCGTGTAAGCAATGAGCAGTTCTTC.

This clonotype was detected only a few times. This rearrangement joins TRBV9 to TRBJ2-5; 11 nucleotides match TRBD2. Germline trimming cut 3 bases from V and 5 bases from J; bases unmatched to any gene: 6. This CDR3 contains 15 residues. Germline lookup yields CDR1 SGDLS and CDR2 YYNGEE. This CDR3 is CASSGTGTSGETQYF. The CDR3 nucleotides read TGTGCCAGCAGCGGAACCGGGACTAGCGGTGAGACCCAGTACTTC.

This clonotype has a handful of counts. The chain recombines TRBV5-1 with TRBJ2-2; no clear D gene. Trimming left V 1 base short and J 6 bases short, with 4 bases between. Germline V gene lookup returns CDR1 SGHRS and CDR2 YFSETQ. The CDR3 has 12 residues. The DNA for the CDR3 is TGCGCCAGCAGCTTGCTCTCCGGGGAGCTGTTTTTT. Its translation is CASSLLSGELFF.

V is TRBV20-1 and J is TRBJ2-5; D gene ambiguous. CDR1 is DFQATT and CDR2 is SNEGSKA in the germline V gene (reference sequence). The CDR3 sequence is 14 residues long. The V and J ends lost 2 bases and 1 base respectively, with 11 bases between them. CDR3 residues: CSARRMNFQETQYF. In DNA form, the CDR3 reads TGCAGTGCTAGAAGGATGAACTTCCAAGAGACCCAGTACTTC.

The sample holds a few counts of this clonotype. The chain carries TRBV4-2 and TRBJ2-2; no clear D gene. Trimming stripped 1 base from V and 1 base from J, with 7 bases between. Germline V lookup: CDR1 LGHNA, CDR2 YNFKEQ. This CDR3 spans 15 amino acids. CDR3 sequence: CASSQGRKNTGELFF. The DNA for the CDR3 is TGTGCCAGCAGCCAAGGACGGAAGAACACCGGGGAGCTGTTTTTT.

This clonotype was seen ten or more times. Written as DNA, the CDR3 is TGTGCCAGCAGCCGTGATCCGACAGGACGAAGGGGGAACACTGAAGCTTTCTTT. Protein product: CASSRDPTGRRGNTEAFF. The V and J genes are TRBV2 and TRBJ1-1, with a possible D match to TRBD1 (6 bases). Between the trimmed V and J ends, which lost 6 bases and 1 base, there was a span of 24 bases. The CDR3 runs to 18 residues. Germline V gene data show CDR1 as SNHLY and CDR2 as FYNNEI.

The J gene is TRBJ1-2, the V gene TRBV7-8; D uncertain. Germline V CDR1 and CDR2: SGHVS, FQNEAQ. The CDR3 is 13 amino acids. Trimming took off 4 bases at V and 12 bases at J, with 18 bases between the two ends. CDR3 sequence: CASSSFGVQKDTF. For the CDR3, the DNA is TGTGCCAGCAGCTCGTTCGGGGTACAGAAGGACACCTTC.

This clonotype was seen many times. V gene TRBV5-5 combines with J gene TRBJ1-2, with D possibly being TRBD1 (5 bases). This CDR3 has 14 residues. Trimming took 0 bases from V and 3 from J, leaving 9 bases between them. The germline V gene has CDR1 SGHKS and CDR2 YYEKEE (reference sequence). The CDR3 bases are TGTGCCAGCAGCTTGGCCCAAGGGGACTATGGCTACACCTTC. It encodes CASSLAQGDYGYTF.

Many counts were recorded for this clonotype. The CDR3 DNA is TGTGCCAGCAGTTACGGGGGGGGAACTGAAGCTTTCTTT. As protein: CASSYGGGTEAFF. V and J are TRBV6-6 and TRBJ1-1; D is perhaps TRBD1 (5 bases). V shed 2 bases and J shed 5 bases, with 9 bases lying between them. The CDR3 extends over 13 amino acids. Germline CDR1 MNHNY, CDR2 SVGAGI (reference sequence).

This chain links TRBV7-2 with TRBJ2-7; 11 nucleotides agree with TRBD1. CDR3 length equals 15 residues. V was pared by 1 base and J by 7 bases, with 6 bases of the junction left unmatched. CDR1 and CDR2 from the germline V gene are SGHTA and FQGNSA. CDR3 sequence reads: CASSLGTGGSKEQYF. CDR3 DNA sequence: TGTGCCAGCAGCTTAGGGACAGGGGGCTCTAAGGAGCAGTACTTC.

This clonotype was observed at least ten times. The chain employs TRBV4-1 and TRBJ1-1; D gene unclear. The ends were cut back, 2 bases at V and 11 bases at J, with 15 bases in the middle. The germline CDR1 and CDR2 sequences are MGHRA and YSYEKL. The CDR3 is made up of 13 amino acids. DNA for the CDR3: TGCGCCAGCAGCCAACCCAGGACTTTCGCGGCTTTCTTT. This gives the protein CASSQPRTFAAFF.

Comments on this clonotype: This may arise from a read error, as a much more abundant clone is one base away. The V call is TRBV29-1, the J call TRBJ2-1; 8 bases line up with TRBD2. TRBJ2-7 explains the end of the DNA better; the J call may be wrong. Germline CDR1 is SQVTM and CDR2 is ANQGSEA. The CDR3 sequence is 14 residues long. CDR3: CSVATSETYNEQYF. CDR3 nucleotide sequence: TGCAGCGTTGCGACTAGCGAAACCTACAATGAGCAGTACTTC.

Many counts were recorded for this clonotype. The V gene is TRBV12-3 or TRBV12-4, the J gene TRBJ1-3; D is unresolved. Trimming removed 3 bases at V and 3 bases at J, with 3 bases between. The CDR3 is 12 residues long. CDR3 protein: CASSFGGNTIYF. The CDR3 DNA reads TGTGCCAGCAGTTTTGGTGGAAACACCATATATTTT.

This clonotype was seen ten or more times. The V and J genes are TRBV19 and TRBJ1-1; perhaps TRBD1 as D (6 bases). The CDR3 has 13 amino acids. Germline V gene lookup returns CDR1 LNHDA and CDR2 SQIVND (reference sequence). Trimming took 6 bases from V and 3 from J, leaving 11 bases between them. The CDR3: CASRDSTYTEAFF. The CDR3 nucleotides read TGTGCCAGTAGGGACAGTACTTACACTGAAGCTTTCTTT.

This clonotype was found a few times. The chain links TRBV4-1 to TRBJ2-7; no definite D call. V lost 2 bases, J lost 4 bases, and 9 bases lay in between. Germline V lookup: CDR1 MGHRA, CDR2 YSYEKL. This CDR3 has 13 residues. CDR3 coding DNA: TGCGCCAGCAGCCAAAGGTCCGGATACGAGCAGTACTTC. Protein: CASSQRSGYEQYF.